Listed here are 14 T cell receptor beta chains from one sample, sequenced in a study of post-analysis software for immune sequencing data. General observations from the study: Included in a set of about 5 TRBV segments more frequent in patients than controls were TRBV5-6, TRBV5-1 and TRBV20-1.

TCR beta cDNA libraries included unique molecular identifiers. TCRdb re-derived calls from the PCR reads in MiXCR, one entry per CDR3 protein. The sample has hundreds of thousands of distinct CDR3 sequences; 59% are singletons. Their antigens remain unidentified. Sequences were obtained from blood. The source of these receptors is a girl aged 2 to 10 with multiple sclerosis.

The chain has TRBV20-1 and TRBJ2-3; maybe TRBD2 (7 bases). Germline CDR1 reads DFQATT; CDR2 reads SNEGSKA (reference sequence). Trimming pared 4 bases from V and 6 bases from J, leaving 17 bases between. The CDR3 totals 14 residues. The CDR3 sequence: CSATRGGRGDTQYF. The CDR3 DNA is TGCAGTGCTACCAGGGGCGGGAGAGGCGATACGCAGTATTTT.

This clonotype was counted a few times. This chain uses TRBV6-6 with TRBJ2-1; TRBD2 is a possible D gene (6 bases). The CDR3 contains 13 residues. With 6 bases removed from V and 8 bases from J, the gap between germline ends came to 14 bases. Germline V gene lookup returns CDR1 MNHNY and CDR2 SVGAGI (reference sequence). This chain's CDR3 is CASSPDYLDEQFF. CDR3 nucleotides: TGTGCCAGCAGCCCGGACTACCTCGATGAGCAGTTCTTC.

There are a few counts of this clonotype. The junction shows a germline mismatch at one end, possibly a read error. The rearrangement uses TRBV20-1 and TRBJ2-7; no clear D gene. Germline CDR1 and CDR2: DFQATT and SNEGSKA (reference sequence). CDR3 size: 13 residues. For the CDR3, the DNA is TGTAGTGCCGCGACCCAAAAACCTTACGAGCAGTACTTC. This sequence encodes CSAATQKPYEQYF.

This clonotype was seen a handful of times. CDR3 nucleotide sequence: TGTGCCAGCAGCCTAATTGAGAATGAGCAGTTCTTC. It translates to CASSLIENEQFF. The rearrangement uses TRBV12-3 or TRBV12-4 and TRBJ2-1, with D uncertain. This CDR3 has 12 residues. Trimming pared 6 bases from V and 7 bases from J, leaving 10 bases between.

Worth noting for this clonotype: The junction differs from germline at one of its ends, possibly a read error. The gene calls are TRBV11-2 and TRBJ2-1; TRBD1 or TRBD2 may be the D gene (5 bases each). Germline V gene lookup returns CDR1 SGHAT and CDR2 FQNNGV. CDR3 length equals 15 residues. The CDR3 nucleotides are TGTGCCAGCAGCATCGGGACCGCCGGCTACAGTGAGCAGTTCTTC. Encoded protein: CASSIGTAGYSEQFF. The full variable domain, in which reference TRBV11-2 and TRBJ2-1 provide the parts outside the CDR3, is EAGVAQSPRYKIIEKRQSVAFWCNPISGHATLYWYQQILGQGPKLLIQFQNNGVVDDSQLPKDRFSAERLKGVDSTLKIQPAKLEDSAVYLCASSIGTAGYSEQFFGPGTRLTVL.

The chain recombines TRBV12-3 or TRBV12-4 with TRBJ2-1, with a weak D call TRBD1 (6 bases). V lost 0 bases to trimming and J lost 10 bases, with 13 bases between them. This CDR3 contains 14 residues. CDR3 protein: CASSLALSQGEQFF. The CDR3, as DNA: TGTGCCAGCAGTTTAGCGCTAAGCCAGGGGGAGCAGTTCTTC.

The genes are TRBV29-1 and TRBJ2-7, with 7 bases matching TRBD2. With V trimmed by 4 bases and J by 0 bases, 6 bases remained unmatched. Germline V CDR1 and CDR2: SQVTM, ANQGSEA. The CDR3 has 14 amino acids. CDR3 nucleotide sequence: TGCAGCGTTGCAGCCGGGAGGAGCTCCTACGAGCAGTACTTC. Protein sequence: CSVAAGRSSYEQYF.

This clonotype showed up just once. Its ends do not fully match the called genes, so a read error is possible. The chain's CDR3 is CAGSVTIGYEQYF. CDR3 DNA: TGTGCCGGCAGCGTAACGATAGGATACGAGCAGTACTTC. This chain connects TRBV9 to TRBJ2-5, with no clear D. The J call may be wrong; the DNA end is better matched by TRBJ2-7. The germline V gene has CDR1 SGDLS and CDR2 YYNGEE. This CDR3 spans 13 amino acids.

This clonotype was recorded a few times. This chain uses TRBV20-1 with TRBJ2-7; TRBD1 matches 7 bases. The CDR3 sequence is 15 residues long. Germline V gives CDR1 DFQATT, CDR2 SNEGSKA (reference sequence). The ends lost 0 bases at V and 0 bases at J; junction bases unmatched: 5. The CDR3 nucleotides are TGCAGTGCTAGAGATCCAGGGGGAAGCTCCTACGAGCAGTACTTC. Encoded protein: CSARDPGGSSYEQYF.

The gene calls are TRBV10-3 and TRBJ1-2; no definite D call. Germline CDR1 and CDR2: ENHRY and SYGVKD. Trimming removed 3 bases from V and 0 bases from J, with 8 bases in between. The CDR3 covers 14 residues. The CDR3 loop reads CAISDSPANYGYTF. The CDR3 DNA sequence: TGTGCCATCAGTGACAGCCCCGCTAACTATGGCTACACCTTC.

This chain joins TRBV20-1 and TRBJ2-3; D is unclear. Trimming left V 0 bases short and J 3 bases short, with 10 bases between. From germline, CDR1 is DFQATT and CDR2 SNEGSKA (reference sequence). This CDR3 is built from 14 residues. This chain's CDR3 is CSARDDRVTDTQYF. The CDR3 DNA sequence: TGCAGTGCTAGAGACGATAGGGTAACAGATACGCAGTATTTT.

J is TRBJ1-2 and V is TRBV20-1; 9 bases match TRBD1. The V gene's germline CDR1 is DFQATT and CDR2 SNEGSKA (reference sequence). This CDR3 comprises 14 residues. J gave up 7 bases and V 0 bases, and 6 bases lay outside the gene matches. The CDR3 loop is CSAREAGQGIGYTF. The CDR3 DNA reads TGCAGTGCTAGAGAAGCGGGACAGGGTATTGGCTACACCTTC.

This chain joins TRBV20-1 and TRBJ2-7; TRBD1 might be the D (5 bases). The end of the DNA fits TRBJ2-5 better, so the J call may be wrong. The germline V gene has CDR1 DFQATT and CDR2 SNEGSKA (reference sequence). The CDR3 totals 12 residues. The CDR3 coding sequence is TGCAGTGCTAGAGAAAGGGGAGAGACCCAGTACTTC. It is translated as CSARERGETQYF.

The J gene is TRBJ2-1, the V gene TRBV6-5; 10 bases agree with TRBD1. Germline trimming cut 7 bases from V and 8 bases from J; bases unmatched to any gene: 14. Germline V gene lookup returns CDR1 MNHEY and CDR2 SVGAGI. The CDR3 contains 16 residues. CDR3 sequence (DNA): TGTGCCAGCACCCAGTATTGGACAGGGGGTATGGATGAGCAGTTCTTC. This encodes CASTQYWTGGMDEQFF.